This TCR beta chain derives from a study of blood T cells in healthy people across ages. Alongside a J-beta primer mix, a sample-barcoded 5' primer served in a second PCR lasting about 7 to 12 cycles. MiXCR, applied by TCRdb to the 5' RACE reads, yields one record per CDR3 protein. The table lists about 1.4 million distinct CDR3 sequences, approximately 59% of them singletons. Every donor gave roughly 9.2 milliliters of peripheral blood. This CDR3 comprises 15 residues. Germline V gene lookup returns CDR1 DFQATT and CDR2 SNEGSKA (reference sequence). Losses at the gene ends were 5 bases for V and 2 bases for J; bases not matched to a gene: 8.

Sequencing was carried out using blood. The clonotype comes from a man in his late teens or twenties in good health. The chain couples TRBV20-1 to TRBJ2-3; 9 nucleotides line up with TRBD2. The CDR3 sequence is CSAELAGYTTDTQYF. DNA of the CDR3: TGCAGTGCTGAACTAGCGGGCTATACCACAGATACGCAGTATTTT.